The 31 T cell receptor beta chains reported below all come from one sample, sequenced in a study of blood T cells in healthy people across ages. Primed by a sample-barcoded 5' primer and a J-beta primer mix, a second PCR proceeded for 7 to 11 cycles. From the 5' RACE reads, TCRdb called clonotypes with MiXCR, one entry per CDR3 protein. The table has roughly 800,000 distinct CDR3 sequences, roughly 60% seen once. Sequenced sample: blood. These receptor sequences come from a man aged 30 to 45 in good health.

This clonotype has just a few counts. The chain couples TRBV12-3 or TRBV12-4 to TRBJ1-1; D is undetermined. This CDR3 is built from 11 residues. V was pared by 2 bases and J by 5 bases, with 3 bases between. The CDR3 region has the DNA TGTGCCAGCAGTTTATGGACTGAAGCTTTCTTT. Translating gives CASSLWTEAFF.

The V gene is TRBV6-6, the J gene TRBJ2-1; TRBD1 might be the D (5 bases). CDR1 is MNHNY, CDR2 SVGAGI, per germline (reference sequence). The V gene lost 7 bases and the J gene lost 12 bases, with 16 bases spanning the gap. CDR3 length: 12 amino acids. The CDR3, as DNA: TGTGCCAGCACCGCGGAACAGGAAATGCAGTTCTTC. Its translation: CASTAEQEMQFF.

The chain is built from TRBV6-1 and TRBJ2-2; 15 nucleotides match TRBD2. J gave up 1 base and V 4 bases, and 1 base lay outside the gene matches. The CDR3 extends over 17 amino acids. The germline V gene has CDR1 MNHNS and CDR2 SASEGT. The CDR3 bases are TGTGCCAGCAGTGGGACTAGCGGGAGGGGGAACACCGGGGAGCTGTTTTTT. It yields the protein CASSGTSGRGNTGELFF.

This chain links TRBV28 with TRBJ2-1; 10 positions match TRBD1. The CDR3 is 14 amino acids. Germline CDR1 reads MDHEN; CDR2 reads SYDVKM. V lost 10 bases and J lost 7; bases outside the gene matches: 10. The chain's CDR3 is CAINRDRGGNEQFF. The CDR3 bases are TGTGCCATCAACCGGGACAGGGGTGGGAATGAGCAGTTCTTC.

The chain combines TRBV5-5 with TRBJ2-7; tentative D call: TRBD2 (5 bases). This CDR3 region has 15 residues. In germline, CDR1 is SGHKS, CDR2 YYEKEE (reference sequence). Deletions cut 4 bases from V and 2 bases from J, with 16 bases between. The CDR3 region is CASSREAVAAYEQYF. In DNA, the CDR3 is TGTGCCAGCAGCCGGGAAGCGGTGGCCGCCTACGAGCAGTACTTC.

This chain links TRBV7-6 with TRBJ2-1; 8 nucleotides match TRBD1. J was trimmed by 8 bases and V by 2 bases; bases with no gene match: 5. This CDR3 comprises 14 residues. Germline assignment: CDR1 SGHVS and CDR2 FNYEAQ. CDR3: CASSLPLQGDEQFF. The DNA of the CDR3 is TGTGCCAGCAGCTTACCCCTACAGGGGGATGAGCAGTTCTTC. The full variable domain, rest sourced from reference TRBV7-6 and TRBJ2-1, is GAGVSQSPRYKVTKRGQDVALRCDPISGHVSLYWYRQALGQGPEFLTYFNYEAQQDKSGLPNDRFSAERPEGSISTLTIQRTEQRDSAMYRCASSLPLQGDEQFFGPGTRLTVL.

This rearrangement joins TRBV7-2 to TRBJ2-1, with D possibly called TRBD1 or TRBD2 (6 bases each). The V gene's germline CDR1 is SGHTA and CDR2 FQGNSA. V lost 5 bases and J lost 15, with 20 bases in between. This CDR3 is 13 amino acids long. This CDR3 reads CASSVGLRGLWFF. The CDR3 nucleotides read TGTGCCAGCAGCGTGGGACTTAGGGGGTTGTGGTTCTTC.

J is TRBJ2-7 and V is TRBV12-5; a weak D match, TRBD2 (6 bases). The last part of the DNA fits TRBJ2-5 better; the J call may be wrong. The CDR3 has 14 amino acids. Germline loops: CDR1 LGHNT, CDR2 FRNRAP. As DNA, the CDR3 is TGTGCTAGTGGTTTGGTAGGGAGGCTCGAGACCCAGTACTTC. This translates into CASGLVGRLETQYF.

This clonotype was detected a few times. The DNA for the CDR3 is TGTGCCAGCAGTGGCGCGGGAGGAAGCGAGCAGTACTTC. It is translated as CASSGAGGSEQYF. V is TRBV25-1 and J is TRBJ2-7; TRBD2 matches 8 bases. Germline V gene lookup returns CDR1 MGHDK and CDR2 SYGVNS. CDR3 length: 13 amino acids. Trimming cost V 4 bases and J 6 bases; bases outside gene matches: 5.

This clonotype was seen a few times. The V call is TRBV27, the J call TRBJ2-4, with a tentative D call TRBD2 (5 bases). V was shortened by 5 bases and J by 13 bases, with 18 bases between the two germline ends. The CDR3 extends over 13 amino acids. Germline values: CDR1 MNHEY, CDR2 SMNVEV (reference sequence). CDR3 nucleotide sequence: TGTGCCAGCAGTGCCTATGTATGGGGAGAGCAGTACTTC. Translating it yields CASSAYVWGEQYF.

J is TRBJ1-5 and V is TRBV7-2, with TRBD1 matching 7 bases. With V trimmed by 1 base and J by 5 bases, 5 bases remained unmatched. In germline, CDR1 is SGHTA, CDR2 FQGNSA. This CDR3 contains 15 residues. CDR3 bases: TGTGCCAGCAGCTTAGAGGGGGCGGCCTATCAGCCCCAGCATTTT. This gives the protein CASSLEGAAYQPQHF.

The genes are TRBV12-3 or TRBV12-4 and TRBJ2-5; 7 bases line up with TRBD1. The CDR3 has 16 residues. Unmatched junction bases numbered 7, after V lost 1 base and J lost 2 bases. CDR3 protein: CASSLVGGRRQETQYF. The CDR3 DNA reads TGTGCCAGCAGTTTAGTAGGGGGCCGAAGACAAGAGACCCAGTACTTC.

A few counts support this clonotype. The chain couples TRBV12-5 to TRBJ2-1; 8 bases are a match to TRBD2. J lost 4 bases, V lost 3 bases, and 11 bases had no gene match. Looked up from germline, CDR1 is LGHNT and CDR2 is FRNRAP. There are 17 residues in the CDR3. CDR3 nucleotide sequence: TGTGCTAGTGGTTTACAACTACCCGGGACTAGTTACAATGAGCAGTTCTTC. Encoded protein: CASGLQLPGTSYNEQFF.

The rearrangement links TRBV11-1 to TRBJ2-1, with 10 bases lining up with TRBD2. Germline V CDR1 and CDR2: SGHAT, FQDESV (reference sequence). The CDR3 runs 16 residues. J lost 2 bases, V lost 3 bases, and 4 bases had no gene match. CDR3 DNA: TGTGCCAGCAGCTTCCACCTAGCGGGGGCCTACAATGAGCAGTTCTTC. Translated, it gives CASSFHLAGAYNEQFF.

The table lists this clonotype with a few counts. The chain uses TRBV20-1 and TRBJ2-3; 9 bases are a match to TRBD2. The V and J ends lost 7 bases and 0 bases, in that order; junction bases with no gene match: 5. Per germline, CDR1 DFQATT and CDR2 SNEGSKA (reference sequence). The CDR3 has 14 residues. As DNA, the CDR3 is TGCAGTGTAGGACTAGCGAATAGCACAGATACGCAGTATTTT. Translated, it gives CSVGLANSTDTQYF.

The gene calls are TRBV24-1 and TRBJ2-3; 12 bases fit TRBD2. The V segment lost 4 bases and the J segment 4 bases; nucleotides outside the gene matches: 5. The CDR3 contains 16 residues. Germline assignment: CDR1 KGHDR and CDR2 SFDVKD. CDR3: CATSDPTSGGADTQYF. In nucleotides, the CDR3 is TGTGCCACCAGTGACCCGACTAGCGGGGGAGCAGATACGCAGTATTTT.

There are a few counts of this clonotype. The chain recombines TRBV27 with TRBJ1-1; the D is unclear. Germline V gene data show CDR1 as MNHEY and CDR2 as SMNVEV (reference sequence). The V gene lost 7 bases and the J gene lost 1 base, with 13 bases spanning the gap. This CDR3 is built from 14 residues. Here the CDR3 reads CASTLSGGNTEAFF. The CDR3 DNA sequence: TGTGCCAGCACCCTTTCGGGCGGGAACACTGAAGCTTTCTTT.

The rearrangement links TRBV5-1 to TRBJ1-5; tentatively, D is TRBD1 (5 bases). Deletions cut 6 bases from V and 0 bases from J, with 16 bases between. CDR3 size: 16 residues. CDR1 is SGHRS and CDR2 is YFSETQ in the germline V gene. CDR3: CASTVAGDHSNQPQHF. CDR3 nucleotide sequence: TGCGCCAGCACCGTTGCGGGGGACCATAGCAATCAGCCCCAGCATTTT.

This chain connects TRBV6-5 to TRBJ2-1; 9 nucleotides match TRBD1. Trimming removed 7 bases from V and 8 bases from J; junction bases left unmatched: 9. Germline assignment: CDR1 MNHEY and CDR2 SVGAGI. The CDR3 has 14 amino acids. CDR3 coding DNA: TGTGCCAGCACTACGACAGGGGGAGGCGATGAGCAGTTCTTC. Translated: CASTTTGGGDEQFF.

Comment on this clonotype: One end of the junction does not line up with germline, which may come from a read error. The CDR3 DNA is TGTGCCAGCGGCCAAGAGCTTGCCAGGGAGCAGTTCTTC. It translates to CASGQELAREQFF. The J gene is TRBJ2-1, the V gene TRBV3-1; D gene uncertain. Germline CDR1 and CDR2: LGHDT and YNNKEL (reference sequence). CDR3 length equals 13 residues.

The rearrangement links TRBV7-6 to TRBJ2-3; TRBD2 aligns across 7 bases. V was pared by 1 base and J by 4 bases, with 14 bases of the junction left unmatched. The CDR3 covers 18 residues. The germline gives CDR1 SGHVS, CDR2 FNYEAQ. CDR3 DNA sequence: TGTGCCAGCAGCTTAGTTTTCCCTATCGGGGGGATATCAGATACGCAGTATTTT. Its translation: CASSLVFPIGGISDTQYF.

In its sample, this clonotype was seen a few times. The chain joins TRBV20-1 to TRBJ2-7; perhaps TRBD2 as D (5 bases). This CDR3 region has 15 residues. CDR1 is DFQATT and CDR2 is SNEGSKA in the germline V gene (reference sequence). V shed 0 bases and J shed 4 bases, with 16 bases lying between them. Written as DNA, the CDR3 is TGCAGTGCTAGAGATACTAGGCGGAACCGTTACGAGCAGTACTTC. This gives the protein CSARDTRRNRYEQYF.

This CDR3 is CASKKPLAGSYEQYF. The CDR3 DNA is TGTGCCAGCAAGAAACCCCTAGCGGGTTCCTACGAGCAGTACTTC. The gene calls are TRBV6-5 and TRBJ2-7; 8 nucleotides agree with TRBD2. Trimming took 7 bases from V and 1 from J; bases not matched to a gene: 9. Germline V gene data show CDR1 as MNHEY and CDR2 as SVGAGI. This CDR3 region has 15 residues.

This clonotype was recorded a few times. The CDR3 sequence: CSAVSGRNLNEQFF. In DNA form, the CDR3 reads TGCAGTGCCGTGAGCGGGAGAAACCTCAATGAGCAGTTCTTC. This chain links TRBV20-1 with TRBJ2-1; 8 nucleotides align to TRBD2. With V trimmed by 6 bases and J by 6 bases, 10 bases remained unmatched. Germline V lookup: CDR1 DFQATT, CDR2 SNEGSKA (reference sequence). The CDR3 length is 14 residues.

The table lists this clonotype with a few counts. The chain recombines TRBV7-2 with TRBJ2-1, with 7 nucleotides matching TRBD2. Germline CDR1 and CDR2: SGHTA and FQGNSA. Trimming removed 6 bases from V and 14 bases from J; junction bases left unmatched: 16. The CDR3 loop spans 14 amino acids. This CDR3 reads CASSSQFVGGTEFF. In nucleotides, the CDR3 is TGTGCCAGCAGTAGTCAATTCGTGGGAGGGACTGAGTTCTTC.

This chain connects TRBV2 to TRBJ2-7; 8 nucleotides match TRBD2. Germline V gene lookup returns CDR1 SNHLY and CDR2 FYNNEI. Trimming removed 0 bases from V and 3 bases from J; junction bases left unmatched: 10. The CDR3 has 17 amino acids. The DNA for the CDR3 is TGTGCCAGCAGTGAAGCGCTTCACTGGCGGGAGGACTACGAGCAGTACTTC. Amino acid sequence: CASSEALHWREDYEQYF. Complete variable domain (other parts from reference TRBV2 and TRBJ2-7): EPEVTQTPSHQVTQMGQEVILRCVPISNHLYFYWYRQILGQKVEFLVSFYNNEISEKSEIFDDQFSVERPDGSNFTLKIRSTKLEDSAMYFCASSEALHWREDYEQYFGPGTRLTVT.

The V gene is TRBV27, the J gene TRBJ2-1; 11 nucleotides agree with TRBD2. Trimming cost V 5 bases and J 10 bases; bases outside gene matches: 13. The CDR3 is made up of 16 amino acids. Looked up from germline, CDR1 is MNHEY and CDR2 is SMNVEV (reference sequence). CDR3 DNA: TGTGCCAGCAGTCTCTTTAGCGGGGGGGCCCTGCACGAGCAGTTCTTC. Its translation: CASSLFSGGALHEQFF.

The chain recombines TRBV11-1 with TRBJ2-6; TRBD1 is a possible D gene (6 bases). The germline V gene has CDR1 SGHAT and CDR2 FQDESV (reference sequence). This CDR3 comprises 17 residues. Trimming stripped 4 bases from V and 0 bases from J, with 13 bases between. The DNA for the CDR3 is TGTGCCAGCAGCTACGGGACAACCTTCTCTGGGGCCAACGTCCTGACTTTC. Translating it yields CASSYGTTFSGANVLTF.

This clonotype was seen a few times. The chain employs TRBV29-1 and TRBJ2-1, with D unresolved. The germline V and J ends were trimmed by 3 bases and 4 bases, with 7 bases remaining between them. Germline assignment: CDR1 SQVTM and CDR2 ANQGSEA. This CDR3 is 12 amino acids long. The CDR3 region has the DNA TGCAGCGTTGAGGGCAGGTACAATGAGCAGTTCTTC. Its translation is CSVEGRYNEQFF.

The CDR3 sequence: CASSLGWTGNEQFF. The DNA of the CDR3 is TGTGCCAGCAGCCTAGGCTGGACTGGGAATGAGCAGTTCTTC. V and J are TRBV7-9 and TRBJ2-1, with D perhaps matching TRBD2 (5 bases). Per germline, CDR1 SEHNR and CDR2 FQNEAQ (reference sequence). The CDR3 is made up of 14 amino acids. The V gene lost 5 bases and the J gene lost 7 bases, with 15 bases spanning the gap.

The V call is TRBV4-3, the J call TRBJ2-5; D is undetermined. Germline lookup yields CDR1 LGHNA and CDR2 YSLEER. The CDR3 has 15 amino acids. V was shortened by 0 bases and J by 1 base, with 9 bases between the two germline ends. As DNA, the CDR3 is TGCGCCAGCAGCCAAGAGAGAGGCTTCCAAGAGACCCAGTACTTC. Protein sequence: CASSQERGFQETQYF.